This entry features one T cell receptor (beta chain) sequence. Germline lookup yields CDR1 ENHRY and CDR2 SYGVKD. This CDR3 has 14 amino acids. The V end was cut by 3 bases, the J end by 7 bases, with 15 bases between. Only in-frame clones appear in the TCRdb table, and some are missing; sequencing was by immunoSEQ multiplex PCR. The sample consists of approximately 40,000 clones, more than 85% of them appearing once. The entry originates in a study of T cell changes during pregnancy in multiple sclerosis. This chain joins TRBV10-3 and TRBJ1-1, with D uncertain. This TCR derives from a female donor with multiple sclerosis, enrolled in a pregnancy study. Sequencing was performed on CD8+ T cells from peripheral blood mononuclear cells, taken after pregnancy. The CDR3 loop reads CAISDQPGINEAFF. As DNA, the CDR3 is TGTGCCATCAGTGATCAACCGGGGATCAATGAAGCTTTCTTT.